The 15 T cell receptor beta chains below come from one sample, sequenced in a study of T cell clonality in common variable immunodeficiency (dated by TCRdb to the mid-2010s). Findings and caveats that apply to the study as a whole: Reportedly, TCRbeta sequences from CVID had fewer deletions and N-nucleotide insertions, and highly modified clones with 13 or more V deletions were absent from CVID.

These receptors are not linked to any known antigen. Library prep was done by the immunoSEQ multiplex PCR assay. Entries here come from immuneACCESS through TCRdb and include only in-frame sequences with V and J called. Some clones fail to appear in such tables; in the studies checked, an unresolved V gene covers under half of the shortfall, and the cause of the remainder is unknown. This sample is represented by over 25,000 clones, with no singletons among them. Jointly, the top ten make up 25% to 30% of the sample. The sample taken for sequencing was peripheral blood mononuclear cells. These receptors were taken from a human donor with common variable immunodeficiency.

With respect to this clone: The observed sequence ends 3 residues before the CDR3 terminus, with the missing tail filled in from the germline J gene. This sequence joins TRBV19 and TRBJ2-5; TRBD1 is a possible D gene (6 bases). CDR1 and CDR2 from the germline V gene are LNHDA and SQIVND (reference sequence). Trimming took off 5 bases at V and 5 bases at J, with 18 bases between the two ends. CDR3 length equals 15 residues. The CDR3 protein is CASSRQQGAWETQYF. The sequenced part of the CDR3 DNA is TGTGCCAGTAGTCGCCAACAGGGTGCTTGGGAGACC.

In the case of this clone: Coverage ceases 3 residues before the CDR3 finishes, and the germline J gene fills in the end. The gene calls are TRBV7-2 and TRBJ1-4; D is undetermined. V shed 1 base and J shed 4 bases, with 7 bases lying between them. The CDR3 length is 14 residues. The germline V gene encodes CDR1 SGHTA and CDR2 FQGNSA. CDR3 DNA, as far as it was read: TGTGCCAGCAGCTTAGTAGCTGGTAATGAAAAA. This codes for CASSLVAGNEK. The full CDR3 reads CASSLVAGNEKLFF. The full variable domain, with the rest looked up from reference TRBV7-2 and TRBJ1-4, is GAGVSQSPSNKVTEKGKDVELRCDPISGHTALYWYRQSLGQGLEFLIYFQGNSAPDKSGLPSDRFSAERTGGSVSTLTIQRTQQEDSAVYLCASSLVAGNEKLFFGSGTQLSVL.

This clone has a count of ten or more. The CDR3 end lies 3 residues beyond the end of the read and is filled in from the germline J gene. The rearrangement uses TRBV18 and TRBJ2-3; 11 bases fit TRBD2. This CDR3 spans 17 amino acids. The V segment lost 3 bases and the J segment 4 bases; nucleotides outside the gene matches: 9. The germline V gene encodes CDR1 KGHSH and CDR2 LQKENI. CDR3 in amino acids: CASSPPLAGGRADTQYF. The CDR3 DNA, read in part, is TGTGCCAGCTCACCCCCATTAGCGGGGGGGCGGGCAGATACG.

This clone was seen a handful of times. The CDR3 sequence is CASSLERGGLNEQFF. The CDR3 DNA, read in part, is TGCGCCAGCAGCCTGGAGCGGGGGGGCCTTAATGAG. This rearrangement joins TRBV5-1 to TRBJ2-1, with TRBD2 matching 10 bases. The read falls 3 residues short of the CDR3 end, and the missing part is taken from the germline J gene. Trimming at V came to 4 bases and at J to 7 bases, leaving 8 bases not matched to a gene. The CDR3 sequence is 15 residues long. From germline, CDR1 is SGHRS and CDR2 YFSETQ.

As concerns this clone: The missing CDR3 end, 3 residues past where the read stops, is filled in from the germline J gene. This chain links TRBV7-9 with TRBJ2-7; 7 bases map to TRBD1. The ends lost 4 bases at V and 3 bases at J; junction bases unmatched: 9. Germline V CDR1 and CDR2: SEHNR, FQNEAQ (reference sequence). This CDR3 comprises 15 residues. The CDR3 bases that were read are TGTGCCAGCAGCTCAGTCGGGACAGTGGTCTACGAG. This encodes CASSSVGTVVYE. The entire CDR3 is CASSSVGTVVYEQYF.

This clone was recorded at least ten times. Coverage ceases 3 residues before the CDR3 finishes, and the germline J gene fills in the end. The identical CDR3 is also encoded by other nucleotide sequences in the sample. J is TRBJ2-1 and V is TRBV19, with 10 positions matching TRBD1. V trimming: 3 bases; J trimming: 4 bases; junction bases outside the gene matches: 18. The CDR3 sequence is 20 residues long. Germline loops: CDR1 LNHDA, CDR2 SQIVND (reference sequence). CDR3 sequence: CASSMLGFKGTGAPYNEQFF. The CDR3 DNA, read in part, is TGTGCCAGTAGTATGCTCGGTTTCAAGGGGACAGGGGCACCTTACAATGAG.

This clone was recorded at least ten times. The missing CDR3 end, 3 residues past where the read stops, is filled in from the germline J gene. The V call is TRBV20-1, the J call TRBJ2-7, with D possibly matching TRBD1 (6 bases). Germline lookup yields CDR1 DFQATT and CDR2 SNEGSKA (reference sequence). The V gene lost 2 bases and the J gene lost 2 bases, with 13 bases spanning the gap. This CDR3 is built from 14 residues. CDR3 DNA, as far as it was read: TGCAGTGCTAGACCGGACAGTTTTCCCTACGAG. It translates to CSARPDSFPYE. The full CDR3 is CSARPDSFPYEQYF.

This clone occurred many times. The CDR3 end is not reached by the read, which stops 3 residues before it; the germline J gene fills it in. This sequence joins TRBV5-1 and TRBJ2-5; 15 bases are a match to TRBD2. Germline V gene sequence: CDR1 SGHRS, CDR2 YFSETQ. The CDR3 runs to 18 residues. J was trimmed by 4 bases and V by 4 bases; bases with no gene match: 11. The part of the CDR3 DNA that was read is TGCGCCAGCAGCACCCGGACTAGCGGGGGGGCAAGTTCAGAGACC. It encodes CASSTRTSGGASSET. The entire CDR3 is CASSTRTSGGASSETQYF. Variable domain in full (rest from reference TRBV5-1 and TRBJ2-5): KAGVTQTPRYLIKTRGQQVTLSCSPISGHRSVSWYQQTPGQGLQFLFEYFSETQRNKGNFPGRFSGRQFSNSRSEMNVSTLELGDSALYLCASSTRTSGGASSETQYFGPGTRLLVL.

The sample holds a few counts of this clone. The read ends 3 residues early relative to the CDR3; the germline J gene fills the gap. The chain carries TRBV6-2 or TRBV6-3 and TRBJ2-1; 9 bases map to TRBD2. CDR1 is MNHEY and CDR2 is SVGEGT in the germline V gene. V shed 8 bases and J 4 bases; nucleotides not matched to a gene: 3. The CDR3 consists of 13 residues. The CDR3 loop reads CASSAGGYNEQFF. The part of the CDR3 DNA that was read is TGTGCCAGCTCTGCGGGGGGGTACAATGAG.

At least ten counts were recorded for this clone. From the germline J gene comes the end of the CDR3, since the read stops 3 residues before it. The chain couples TRBV7-2 to TRBJ2-2; D is possibly TRBD1 (5 bases). The CDR3 length is 14 residues. V gave up 5 bases and J gave up 5 bases, with 12 bases separating them. Germline assignment: CDR1 SGHTA and CDR2 FQGNSA. CDR3 in amino acids: CASSPRRQTGELFF. Incomplete CDR3 DNA: TGTGCCAGCAGCCCCCGCCGACAGACCGGGGAG. The variable domain in full, with the rest retrieved from reference TRBV7-2 and TRBJ2-2, is GAGVSQSPSNKVTEKGKDVELRCDPISGHTALYWYRQSLGQGLEFLIYFQGNSAPDKSGLPSDRFSAERTGGSVSTLTIQRTQQEDSAVYLCASSPRRQTGELFFGEGSRLTVL.

This clone ranks as hyperexpanded. The CDR3 loop is CASSSSPLAGGYNEQFF. The sequenced part of the CDR3 DNA is TGCGCCAGCAGCTCCTCCCCGCTAGCGGGGGGGTACAATGAG. The rearrangement uses TRBV5-1 and TRBJ2-1; 12 nucleotides agree with TRBD2. The read is 3 residues too short to cover the CDR3 end, so that end is filled in from the germline J gene. CDR1 SGHRS and CDR2 YFSETQ come from the germline V gene. The CDR3 loop spans 17 amino acids. The V segment lost 3 bases and the J segment 4 bases; nucleotides outside the gene matches: 8. The full variable domain, rest sourced from reference TRBV5-1 and TRBJ2-1, is KAGVTQTPRYLIKTRGQQVTLSCSPISGHRSVSWYQQTPGQGLQFLFEYFSETQRNKGNFPGRFSGRQFSNSRSEMNVSTLELGDSALYLCASSSSPLAGGYNEQFFGPGTRLTVL.

This clone was seen ten or more times. The read ends 3 residues early relative to the CDR3; the germline J gene fills the gap. The gene calls are TRBV7-9 and TRBJ1-4; the D is unclear. Germline CDR1 SEHNR, CDR2 FQNEAQ (reference sequence). The CDR3 consists of 15 residues. The V end lost 5 bases, the J end lost 0 bases, and 10 bases lay between the germline ends. CDR3 sequence: CASSRGDSTNEKLFF. CDR3 DNA (partial): TGTGCCAGCAGCCGCGGCGATTCAACTAATGAAAAA.

On this clone: The read stops 3 residues short of the end of the CDR3; the missing end is completed from the germline J gene. The chain is built from TRBV7-7 and TRBJ1-4, with 11 bases aligning to TRBD1. V shed 5 bases, J shed 8 bases, and the junction held 4 bases outside the gene matches. CDR1 SSHAT and CDR2 FNYEAQ come from the germline V gene (reference sequence). CDR3 size: 14 residues. The CDR3 bases that were read are TGTGCCAGCAGCCCAGGGACAGGGGGAGAAAAA. Protein product: CASSPGTGGEK. The complete CDR3 sequence is CASSPGTGGEKLFF.

This clone was observed a handful of times. The CDR3 is cut off 3 residues early in the read; its end comes from the germline J gene. The chain has TRBV2 and TRBJ2-5; D call uncertain. CDR1 is SNHLY, CDR2 FYNNEI, per germline. The V and J ends lost 7 bases and 1 base respectively, with 13 bases between them. This CDR3 contains 14 residues. The CDR3 spells CASKTRQSQETQYF. CDR3 DNA, as far as it was read: TGTGCCAGCAAGACCAGGCAGAGCCAAGAGACC.

There are many counts of this clone. The CDR3 end lies 3 residues beyond the end of the read and is filled in from the germline J gene. V is TRBV6-2 or TRBV6-3 and J is TRBJ1-1; a weak D match, TRBD1 (5 bases). Germline CDR1 reads MNHEY; CDR2 reads SVGEGT. The CDR3 contains 14 residues. The V gene lost 0 bases and the J gene lost 4 bases, with 9 bases spanning the gap. The CDR3 DNA, read in part, is TGTGCCAGCAGTTACTCGAGTAGGGGCACTGAA. Protein sequence: CASSYSSRGTE. The CDR3 as a whole reads CASSYSSRGTEAFF.